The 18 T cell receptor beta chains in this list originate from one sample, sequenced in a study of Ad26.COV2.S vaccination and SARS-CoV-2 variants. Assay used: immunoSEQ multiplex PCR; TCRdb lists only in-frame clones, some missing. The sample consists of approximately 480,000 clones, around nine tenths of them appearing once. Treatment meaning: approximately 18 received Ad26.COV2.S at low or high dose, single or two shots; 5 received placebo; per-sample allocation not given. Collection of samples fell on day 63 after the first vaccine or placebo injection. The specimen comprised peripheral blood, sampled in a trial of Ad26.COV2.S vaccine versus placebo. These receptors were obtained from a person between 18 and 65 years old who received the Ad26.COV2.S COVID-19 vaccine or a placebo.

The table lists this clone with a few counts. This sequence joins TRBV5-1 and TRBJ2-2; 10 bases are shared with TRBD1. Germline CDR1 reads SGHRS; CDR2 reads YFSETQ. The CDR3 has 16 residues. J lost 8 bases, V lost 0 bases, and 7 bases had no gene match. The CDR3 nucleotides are TGCGCCAGCAGCTTGGCCGGGCGACAGGGGGCAGGGGAGCTGTTTTTT. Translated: CASSLAGRQGAGELFF.

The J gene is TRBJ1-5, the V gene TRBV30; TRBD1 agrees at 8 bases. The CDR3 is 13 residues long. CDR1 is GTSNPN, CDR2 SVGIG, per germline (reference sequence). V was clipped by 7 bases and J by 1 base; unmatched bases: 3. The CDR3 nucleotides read TGTGCCTACTCAGGGGGCAGCAATCAGCCCCAGCATTTT. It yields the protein CAYSGGSNQPQHF.

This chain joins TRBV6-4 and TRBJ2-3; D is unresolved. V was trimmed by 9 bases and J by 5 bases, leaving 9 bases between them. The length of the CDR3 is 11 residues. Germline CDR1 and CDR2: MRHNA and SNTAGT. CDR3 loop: CARQTGDTQYF. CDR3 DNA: TGTGCCAGGCAGACGGGAGATACGCAGTATTTT.

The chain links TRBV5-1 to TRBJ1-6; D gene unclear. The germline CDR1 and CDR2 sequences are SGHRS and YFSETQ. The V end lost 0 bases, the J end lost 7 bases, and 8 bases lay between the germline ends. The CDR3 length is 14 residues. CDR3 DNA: TGCGCCAGCAGCTTGGCCACGGGGAATTCACCCCTCCACTTT. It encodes CASSLATGNSPLHF.

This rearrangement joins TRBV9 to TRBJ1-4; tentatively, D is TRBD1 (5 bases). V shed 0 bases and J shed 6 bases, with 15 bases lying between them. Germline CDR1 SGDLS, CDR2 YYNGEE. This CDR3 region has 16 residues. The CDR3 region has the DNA TGTGCCAGCAGCGTAGCTTCCGGGACGACAGATGAAAAACTGTTTTTT. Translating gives CASSVASGTTDEKLFF.

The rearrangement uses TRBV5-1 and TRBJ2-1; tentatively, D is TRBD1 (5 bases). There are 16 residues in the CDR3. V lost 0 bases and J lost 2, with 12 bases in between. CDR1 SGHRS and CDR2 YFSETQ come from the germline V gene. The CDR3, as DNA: TGCGCCAGCAGCTTGGTCCGTTCAGGGACCTACAATGAGCAGTTCTTC. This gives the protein CASSLVRSGTYNEQFF.

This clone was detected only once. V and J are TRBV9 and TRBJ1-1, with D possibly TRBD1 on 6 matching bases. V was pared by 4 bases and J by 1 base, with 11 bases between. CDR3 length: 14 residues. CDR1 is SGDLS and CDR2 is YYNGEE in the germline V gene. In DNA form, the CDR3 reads TGTGCCAGCAGCTCCCGAGGGGGGAACACTGAAGCTTTCTTT. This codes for CASSSRGGNTEAFF.

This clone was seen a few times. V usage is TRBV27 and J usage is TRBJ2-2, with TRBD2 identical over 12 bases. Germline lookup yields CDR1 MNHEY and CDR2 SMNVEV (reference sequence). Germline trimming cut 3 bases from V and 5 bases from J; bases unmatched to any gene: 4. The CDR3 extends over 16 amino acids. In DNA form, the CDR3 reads TGTGCCAGCAGTTTTGGGCTAGCGGGAGGGACCGGGGAGCTGTTTTTT. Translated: CASSFGLAGGTGELFF.

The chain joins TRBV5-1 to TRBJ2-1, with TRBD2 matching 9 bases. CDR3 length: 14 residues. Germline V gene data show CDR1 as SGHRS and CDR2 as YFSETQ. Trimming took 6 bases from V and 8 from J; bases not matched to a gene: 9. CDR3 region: CASNPSGTPDEQFF. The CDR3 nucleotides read TGCGCCAGCAACCCTAGCGGGACCCCGGATGAGCAGTTCTTC.

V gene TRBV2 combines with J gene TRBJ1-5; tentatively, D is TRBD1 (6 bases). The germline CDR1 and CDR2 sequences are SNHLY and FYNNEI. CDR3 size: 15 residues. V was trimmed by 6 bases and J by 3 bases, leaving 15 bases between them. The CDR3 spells CASSLGRGNNQPQHF. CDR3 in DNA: TGTGCCAGCAGCCTCGGAAGGGGGAACAATCAGCCCCAGCATTTT. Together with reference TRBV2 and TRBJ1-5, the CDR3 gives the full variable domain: EPEVTQTPSHQVTQMGQEVILRCVPISNHLYFYWYRQILGQKVEFLVSFYNNEISEKSEIFDDQFSVERPDGSNFTLKIRSTKLEDSAMYFCASSLGRGNNQPQHFGDGTRLSIL.

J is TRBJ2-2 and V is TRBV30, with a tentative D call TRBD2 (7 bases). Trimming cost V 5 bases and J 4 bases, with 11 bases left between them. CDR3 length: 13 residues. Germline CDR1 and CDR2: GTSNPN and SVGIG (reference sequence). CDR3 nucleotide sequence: TGTGCCTGGGGGGGAGGGGGCACCGGGGAGCTGTTTTTT. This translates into CAWGGGGTGELFF.

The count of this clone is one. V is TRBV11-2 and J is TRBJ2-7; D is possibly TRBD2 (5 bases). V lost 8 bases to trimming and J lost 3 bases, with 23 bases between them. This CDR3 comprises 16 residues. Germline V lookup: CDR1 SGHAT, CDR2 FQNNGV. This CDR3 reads CASALAGNPIYYEQYF. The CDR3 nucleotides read TGTGCCAGCGCCCTGGCCGGGAACCCCATTTACTACGAGCAGTACTTC.

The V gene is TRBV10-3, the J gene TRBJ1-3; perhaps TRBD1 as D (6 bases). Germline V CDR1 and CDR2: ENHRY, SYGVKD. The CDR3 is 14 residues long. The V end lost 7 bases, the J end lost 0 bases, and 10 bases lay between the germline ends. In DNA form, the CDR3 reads TGTGCCATCACCACAGGGAACTCTGGAAACACCATATATTTT. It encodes CAITTGNSGNTIYF.

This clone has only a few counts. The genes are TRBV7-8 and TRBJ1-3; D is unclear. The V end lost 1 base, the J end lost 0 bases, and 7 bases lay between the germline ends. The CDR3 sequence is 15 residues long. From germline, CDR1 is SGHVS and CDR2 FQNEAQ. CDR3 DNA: TGTGCCAGCAGCTTAGTTGGCTCCTCTGGAAACACCATATATTTT. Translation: CASSLVGSSGNTIYF.

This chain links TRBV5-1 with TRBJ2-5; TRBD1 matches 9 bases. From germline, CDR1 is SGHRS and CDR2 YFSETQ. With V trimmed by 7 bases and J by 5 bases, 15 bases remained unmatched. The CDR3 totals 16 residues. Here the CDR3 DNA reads TGCGCCAGCTGGCGGACAGGGGACGTGTTGCGGGAGACCCAGTACTTC. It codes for CASWRTGDVLRETQYF.

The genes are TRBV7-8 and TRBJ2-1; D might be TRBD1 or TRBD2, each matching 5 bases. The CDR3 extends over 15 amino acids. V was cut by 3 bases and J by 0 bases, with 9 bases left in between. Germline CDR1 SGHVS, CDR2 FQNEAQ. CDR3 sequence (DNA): TGTGCCAGCAGCTTGAGAGGGGACTCCTACAATGAGCAGTTCTTC. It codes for CASSLRGDSYNEQFF.

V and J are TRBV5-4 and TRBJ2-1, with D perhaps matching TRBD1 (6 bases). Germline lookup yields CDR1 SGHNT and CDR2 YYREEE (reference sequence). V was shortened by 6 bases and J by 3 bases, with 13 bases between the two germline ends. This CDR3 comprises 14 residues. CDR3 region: CASTEQGIYNEQFF. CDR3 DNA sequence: TGTGCCAGCACCGAACAGGGAATCTACAATGAGCAGTTCTTC. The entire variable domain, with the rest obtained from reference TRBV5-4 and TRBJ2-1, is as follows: ETGVTQSPTHLIKTRGQQVTLRCSSQSGHNTVSWYQQALGQGPQFIFQYYREEENGRGNFPPRFSGLQFPNYSSELNVNALELDDSALYLCASTEQGIYNEQFFGPGTRLTVL.

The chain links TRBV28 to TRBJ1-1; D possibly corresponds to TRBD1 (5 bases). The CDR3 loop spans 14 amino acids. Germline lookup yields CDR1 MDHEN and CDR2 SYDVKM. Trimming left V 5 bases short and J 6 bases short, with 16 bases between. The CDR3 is CASSPFSGSAEAFF. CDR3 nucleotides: TGTGCCAGCAGTCCCTTCTCAGGGAGCGCTGAAGCTTTCTTT.